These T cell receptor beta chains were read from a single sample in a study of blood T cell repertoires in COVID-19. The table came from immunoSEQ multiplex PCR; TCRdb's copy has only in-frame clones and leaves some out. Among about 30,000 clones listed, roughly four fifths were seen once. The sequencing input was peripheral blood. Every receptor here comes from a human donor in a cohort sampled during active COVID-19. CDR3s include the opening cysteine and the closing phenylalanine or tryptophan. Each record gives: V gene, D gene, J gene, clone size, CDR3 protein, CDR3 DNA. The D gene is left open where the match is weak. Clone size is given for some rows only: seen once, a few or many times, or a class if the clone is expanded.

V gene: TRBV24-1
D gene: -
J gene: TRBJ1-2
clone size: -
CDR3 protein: CATSVDSLYGYTF
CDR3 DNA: TGTGCCACCAGTGTCGACAGCCTCTATGGCTACACCTTC

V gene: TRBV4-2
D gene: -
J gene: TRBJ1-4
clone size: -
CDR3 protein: CASSQERNEKLFF
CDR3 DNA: TGTGCCAGCAGCCAAGAACGGAATGAAAAACTGTTTTTT

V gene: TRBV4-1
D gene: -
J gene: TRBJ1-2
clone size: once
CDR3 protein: CASSQDPTGYAYGYTF
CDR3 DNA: TGCGCCAGCAGCCAAGATCCAACAGGGTACGCCTATGGCTACACCTTC

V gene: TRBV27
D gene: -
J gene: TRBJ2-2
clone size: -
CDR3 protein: CASSLWGRSTGELFF
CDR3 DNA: TGTGCCAGCAGTTTATGGGGGCGATCCACCGGGGAGCTGTTTTTT

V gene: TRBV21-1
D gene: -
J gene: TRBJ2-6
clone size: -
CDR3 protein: CASSKRGQGAGGANVLTF
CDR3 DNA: TGTGCCAGCAGCAAAAGAGGACAGGGGGCTGGTGGGGCCAACGTCCTGACTTTC

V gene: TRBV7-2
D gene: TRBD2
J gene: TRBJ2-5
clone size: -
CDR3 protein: CASSPRRGLADQETQYF
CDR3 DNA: TGTGCCAGCAGCCCCCGGCGGGGACTAGCGGACCAAGAGACCCAGTACTTC

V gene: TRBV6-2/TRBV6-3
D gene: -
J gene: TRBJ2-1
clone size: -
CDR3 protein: CASSSVGEFSEQFF
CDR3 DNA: TGTGCCAGCAGTTCGGTGGGAGAATTTAGCGAGCAGTTCTTC

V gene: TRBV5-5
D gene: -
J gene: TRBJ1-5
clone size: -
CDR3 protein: CASSTLWGGNQPQHF
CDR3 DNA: TGTGCCAGCAGCACTCTGTGGGGAGGCAATCAGCCCCAGCATTTT

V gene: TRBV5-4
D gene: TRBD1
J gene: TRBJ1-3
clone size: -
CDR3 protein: CASSIRQGMENTIYF
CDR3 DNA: TGTGCCAGCAGCATTAGACAGGGGATGGAAAACACCATATATTTT

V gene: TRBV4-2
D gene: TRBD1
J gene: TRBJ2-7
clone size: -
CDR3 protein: CASSDYPSGTGPHEQYF
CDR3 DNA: TGTGCCAGCAGCGATTACCCCTCCGGGACAGGGCCCCACGAGCAGTACTTC

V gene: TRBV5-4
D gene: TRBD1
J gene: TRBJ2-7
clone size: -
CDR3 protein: CASSQEPGQGAYEQYF
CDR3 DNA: TGTGCCAGCAGCCAAGAACCGGGACAGGGGGCCTACGAGCAGTACTTC

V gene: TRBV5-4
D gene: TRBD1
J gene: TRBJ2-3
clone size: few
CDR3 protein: CASSMGQGADTQYF
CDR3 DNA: TGTGCCAGCAGCATGGGACAGGGGGCAGATACGCAGTATTTT

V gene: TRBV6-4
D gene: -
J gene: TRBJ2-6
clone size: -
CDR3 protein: CASSAQGAGANVLTF
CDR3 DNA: TGTGCCAGCAGTGCACAGGGTGCTGGGGCCAACGTCCTGACTTTC

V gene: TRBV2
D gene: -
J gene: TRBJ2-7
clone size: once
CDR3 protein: CASSVGTPQRAGSSSYEQYF
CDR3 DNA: TGTGCCAGCAGTGTGGGGACTCCCCAACGTGCGGGGTCGAGCTCCTACGAGCAGTACTTC

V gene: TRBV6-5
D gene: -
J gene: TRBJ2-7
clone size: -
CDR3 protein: CASKGNSYEQYF
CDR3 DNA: TGTGCCAGCAAGGGGAATTCCTACGAGCAGTACTTC

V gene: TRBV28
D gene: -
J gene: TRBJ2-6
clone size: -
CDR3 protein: CASSSTGSGANVLTF
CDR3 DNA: TGTGCCAGCAGTTCGACAGGTTCAGGGGCCAACGTCCTGACTTTC

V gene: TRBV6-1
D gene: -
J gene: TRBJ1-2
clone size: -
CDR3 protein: CASSDTSNYGYTF
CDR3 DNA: TGTGCCAGCAGTGACACATCTAACTATGGCTACACCTTC

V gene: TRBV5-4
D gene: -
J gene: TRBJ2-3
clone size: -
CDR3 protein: CASSLGPPGGTSTDTQYF
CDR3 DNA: TGTGCCAGCAGCTTGGGCCCTCCTGGTGGGACTAGCACAGATACGCAGTATTTT

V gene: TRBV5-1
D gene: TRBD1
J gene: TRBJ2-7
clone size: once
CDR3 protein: CASSSTPGQGSYEQYF
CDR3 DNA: TGCGCCAGCAGCTCAACACCGGGACAGGGGTCCTACGAGCAGTACTTC

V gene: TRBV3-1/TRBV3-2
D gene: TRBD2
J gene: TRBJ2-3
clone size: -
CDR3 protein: CASSQDTGLATDTQYF
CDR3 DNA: TGTGCCAGCAGCCAAGATACGGGACTAGCGACAGATACGCAGTATTTT

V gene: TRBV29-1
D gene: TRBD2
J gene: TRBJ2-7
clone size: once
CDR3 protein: CSVLGLAETYYEQYF
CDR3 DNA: TGCAGCGTTTTGGGACTAGCGGAAACGTACTACGAGCAGTACTTC

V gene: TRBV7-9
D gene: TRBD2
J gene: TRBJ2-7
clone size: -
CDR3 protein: CASSPGLAVYEQYF
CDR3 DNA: TGTGCCAGTTCACCCGGGCTAGCGGTCTACGAGCAGTACTTC

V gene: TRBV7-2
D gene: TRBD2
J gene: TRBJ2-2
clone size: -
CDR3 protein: CADGRGGNTGELFF
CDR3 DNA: TGTGCCGATGGCCGGGGGGGGAACACCGGGGAGCTGTTTTTT